One T cell receptor beta chain is described in this entry. Its antigen is currently unknown. The sample belongs to a study of CXCR3-negative and CXCR3-positive naive CD8 T cells. Turning to the study itself: Across all libraries, TRB reads numbered roughly 140 million, with about 1.5 +/- 0.3 million in each library.

General study points: The naive subsets expressed comparable surface CD5, and the authors inferred TCR strength from TRB CDR3 properties.

Each TRB cDNA library was prepared by 5' RACE (with UMI labels). TCRdb processed the 5' RACE reads again and assigns one entry to each CDR3 protein, with no DNA. The table lists tens of thousands of distinct CDR3 sequences. The CDR3 totals 18 residues. Germline V CDR1 and CDR2: LGHDT, YNNKEL (reference sequence). Naive CD8+ T lymphocytes were specified as CD45RO-CCR7+CD27+CD95-. The clonotype comes from a human donor in good health. Some clones in this sample may be carry-over from other donors' samples. The J gene is TRBJ2-1, the V gene TRBV3-1; checking the TCRdb D call of TRBD1 is not possible without DNA. Sequencing input: naive CXCR3- CD8+ T cells from blood. The subset here: CD45RO-CCR7+CD27+CD95- naive CD8+ T cells lacking CXCR3 (TNR3-). The CDR3 region is CASSQLVGGESSYNEQFF.